This T cell receptor (beta chain) was sequenced during a study of blood T cell repertoires in COVID-19. Study in general: Acute and convalescent COVID-19 samples came from the United States, Italy and Spain. T cells, B-cell-depleted T cells, or PBMCs provided the cDNA or gDNA that served as material.

Per germline, CDR1 SGHDT and CDR2 YYEEEE. The V gene end was trimmed by 4 bases and the J gene end by 6 bases; junction bases not matched to a gene: 5. CDR3 length: 14 amino acids. Per the study methods: It was from reference gene primer amplification that nucleated cell counts were estimated. TCRdb's copy holds only in-frame clones and misses some; the assay was immunoSEQ multiplex PCR. For V, J and clone size, that table is used; D and trimming come from the DNA. The top ten hold roughly a quarter of the sample, which has 98,000 or so clones, about 80% seen once. The clonotype originates from a man in his sixties with acute or convalescent COVID-19. This rearrangement joins TRBV5-6 to TRBJ1-5; 9 positions match TRBD1. Sequenced material: peripheral blood. The CDR3 nucleotides read TGTGCCAGCAGCCCCGGGACAGGGCTTCAGCCCCAGCATTTT. Protein sequence: CASSPGTGLQPQHF.